This T cell receptor (beta chain) was profiled in a study of blood T cell repertoires in COVID-19. Looking at the study overall: T cells, B-cell-depleted T cells, or PBMCs provided the cDNA or gDNA that served as material.

Looked up from germline, CDR1 is LNHDA and CDR2 is SQIVND (reference sequence). The CDR3 is 15 residues long. Trimming took 3 bases from V and 5 from J, leaving 16 bases between them. Measured with immunoSEQ multiplex PCR; TCRdb has only the in-frame clones, and not every one. The data show fewer than 40,000 clones, approximately 91% seen once. The TCR originated in a human donor with active COVID-19. The donor label of this sample is uncertain. Specimen: peripheral blood. The chain combines TRBV19 with TRBJ2-5; a weak D match, TRBD1 (6 bases). DNA for the CDR3: TGTGCCAGTAGTATTGGGGGCCCCGGAGCGGAGACCCAGTACTTC. Its translation is CASSIGGPGAETQYF. The whole variable domain, filled in from reference TRBV19 and TRBJ2-5, reads DGGITQSPKYLFRKEGQNVTLSCEQNLNHDAMYWYRQDPGQGLRLIYYSQIVNDFQKGDIAEGYSVSREKKESFPLTVTSAQKNPTAFYLCASSIGGPGAETQYFGPGTRLLVL.